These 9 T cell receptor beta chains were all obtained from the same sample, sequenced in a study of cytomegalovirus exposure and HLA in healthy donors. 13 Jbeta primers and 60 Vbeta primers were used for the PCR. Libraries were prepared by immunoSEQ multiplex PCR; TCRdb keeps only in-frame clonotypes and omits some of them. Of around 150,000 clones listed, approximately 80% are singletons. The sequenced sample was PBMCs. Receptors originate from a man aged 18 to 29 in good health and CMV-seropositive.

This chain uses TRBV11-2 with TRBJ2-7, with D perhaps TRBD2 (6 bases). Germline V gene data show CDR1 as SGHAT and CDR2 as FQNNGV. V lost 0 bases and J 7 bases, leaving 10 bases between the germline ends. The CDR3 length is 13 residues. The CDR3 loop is CASSLERGGEQYF. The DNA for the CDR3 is TGTGCCAGCAGCTTAGAGCGGGGAGGAGAGCAGTACTTC.

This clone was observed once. CDR3 protein: CAWSEANGNEQYF. The CDR3 bases are TGTGCCTGGAGCGAGGCTAACGGCAACGAGCAGTACTTC. V usage is TRBV30 and J usage is TRBJ2-7; the D is unclear. The V gene lost 3 bases and the J gene lost 5 bases, with 14 bases spanning the gap. This CDR3 comprises 13 residues. Per the germline V gene, CDR1 is GTSNPN and CDR2 is SVGIG (reference sequence).

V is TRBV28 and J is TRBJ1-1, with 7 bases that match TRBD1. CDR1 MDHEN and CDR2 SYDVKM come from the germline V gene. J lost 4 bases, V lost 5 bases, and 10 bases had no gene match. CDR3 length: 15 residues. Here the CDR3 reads CASSPPTGDITEAFF. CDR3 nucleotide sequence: TGTGCCAGCAGTCCCCCAACAGGGGATATCACTGAAGCTTTCTTT.

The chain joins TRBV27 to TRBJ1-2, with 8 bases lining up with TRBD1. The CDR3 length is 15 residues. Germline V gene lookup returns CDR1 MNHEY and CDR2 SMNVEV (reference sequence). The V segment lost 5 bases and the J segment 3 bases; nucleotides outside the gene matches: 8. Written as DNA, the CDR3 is TGTGCCAGCAGTGGTGGACAGGGTGGGGACTATGGCTACACCTTC. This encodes CASSGGQGGDYGYTF.

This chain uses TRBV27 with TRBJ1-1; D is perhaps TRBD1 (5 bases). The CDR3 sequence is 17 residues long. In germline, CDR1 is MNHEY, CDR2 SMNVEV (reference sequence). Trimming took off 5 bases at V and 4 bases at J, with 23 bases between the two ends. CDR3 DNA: TGTGCCAGCAGTGGGGCGTATGTTAAGGGGCGGATCACTGAAGCTTTCTTT. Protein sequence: CASSGAYVKGRITEAFF.

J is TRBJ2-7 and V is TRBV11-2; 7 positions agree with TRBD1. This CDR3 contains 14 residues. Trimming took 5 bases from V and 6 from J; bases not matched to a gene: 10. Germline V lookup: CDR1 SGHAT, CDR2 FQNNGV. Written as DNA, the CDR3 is TGTGCCAGCAGCACCCGAGGACAGGCGGGCGAGCAGTACTTC. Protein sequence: CASSTRGQAGEQYF. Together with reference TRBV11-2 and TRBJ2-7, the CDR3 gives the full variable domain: EAGVAQSPRYKIIEKRQSVAFWCNPISGHATLYWYQQILGQGPKLLIQFQNNGVVDDSQLPKDRFSAERLKGVDSTLKIQPAKLEDSAVYLCASSTRGQAGEQYFGPGTRLTVT.

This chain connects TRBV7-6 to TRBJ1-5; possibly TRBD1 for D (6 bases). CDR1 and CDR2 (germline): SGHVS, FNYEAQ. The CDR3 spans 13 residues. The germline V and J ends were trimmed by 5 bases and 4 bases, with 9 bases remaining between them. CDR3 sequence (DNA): TGTGCCAGCAGCGGTACAGGGAATCAGCCCCAGCATTTT. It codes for CASSGTGNQPQHF.

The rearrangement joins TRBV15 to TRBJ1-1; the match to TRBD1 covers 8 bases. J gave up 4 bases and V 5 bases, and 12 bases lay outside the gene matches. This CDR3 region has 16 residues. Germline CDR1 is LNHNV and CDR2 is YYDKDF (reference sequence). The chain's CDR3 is CATSGDRTRGGTEAFF. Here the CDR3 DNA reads TGTGCCACCAGCGGGGACAGGACCCGTGGTGGCACTGAAGCTTTCTTT.

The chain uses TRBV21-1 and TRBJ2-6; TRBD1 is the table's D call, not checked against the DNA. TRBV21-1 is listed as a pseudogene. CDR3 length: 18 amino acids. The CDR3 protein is CASSADYRGRVGANVLTF. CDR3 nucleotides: TGTGCCAGCAGCGCCGACTACAGGGGGCGCGTAGGGGCCAACGTCCTGACTTTC.